Each of the 23 T cell receptor beta chains below was sequenced from the same sample in a study of control samples from healthy donors and cancer patients (TCRdb year 2020). Library creation used the immunoSEQ multiplex PCR assay. TCRdb mirrors the immuneACCESS table, restricted to in-frame sequences. Some clones are absent from its copies; in checked studies, under half trace to an unresolved V gene, and the reason for the others is unknown. The sample data list 150,000 or so clones, and around 88% of these were observed just once. Approximately 1.6% of the sample lies in the top ten. Sample: blood. The receptors originated from a young man in good health.

This clone appeared a few times. The chain uses TRBV15 and TRBJ2-6; 9 nucleotides align to TRBD1. With 8 bases clipped from V and 0 bases from J, the junction kept 2 bases outside the gene matches. This CDR3 region has 15 residues. Germline loops: CDR1 LNHNV, CDR2 YYDKDF (reference sequence). The CDR3 sequence: CATGTGSSGANVLTF. CDR3 nucleotide sequence: TGTGCCACCGGGACAGGGAGCTCTGGGGCCAACGTCCTGACTTTC.

This clone came up a few times. This sequence joins TRBV29-1 and TRBJ1-1, with 7 bases matching TRBD1. This CDR3 contains 16 residues. CDR1 and CDR2 (germline): SQVTM, ANQGSEA. The J segment lost 0 bases and the V segment lost 6 bases, leaving 13 bases of the junction unmatched. The CDR3 reads CSVQPGGEGMNTEAFF. For the CDR3, the DNA is TGCAGCGTCCAACCAGGGGGGGAAGGGATGAACACTGAAGCTTTCTTT.

The chain has TRBV2 and TRBJ1-4, with TRBD1 as a possible D gene (6 bases). Germline V gene lookup returns CDR1 SNHLY and CDR2 FYNNEI. V shed 6 bases and J shed 8 bases, with 13 bases lying between them. The CDR3 runs to 13 residues. In DNA form, the CDR3 reads TGTGCCAGCAGCCCTGACAGGAGAGAAAAACTGTTTTTT. Translated: CASSPDRREKLFF. Together with reference TRBV2 and TRBJ1-4, the CDR3 gives the full variable domain: EPEVTQTPSHQVTQMGQEVILRCVPISNHLYFYWYRQILGQKVEFLVSFYNNEISEKSEIFDDQFSVERPDGSNFTLKIRSTKLEDSAMYFCASSPDRREKLFFGSGTQLSVL.

The rearrangement joins TRBV27 to TRBJ2-1; a possible D gene is TRBD1 (5 bases). CDR1 and CDR2 (germline): MNHEY, SMNVEV (reference sequence). With 5 bases removed from V and 5 bases from J, the gap between germline ends came to 19 bases. The CDR3 spans 16 residues. This chain's CDR3 is CASSTPQGLGHNEQFF. CDR3 DNA: TGTGCCAGCAGTACCCCTCAGGGTCTCGGTCACAATGAGCAGTTCTTC.

This chain connects TRBV30 to TRBJ2-2, with 7 bases that match TRBD2. Per the germline V gene, CDR1 is GTSNPN and CDR2 is SVGIG (reference sequence). The CDR3 consists of 16 residues. The V segment lost 0 bases and the J segment 5 bases; nucleotides outside the gene matches: 9. CDR3 sequence: CAWSVFGGGGTGELFF. CDR3 sequence (DNA): TGTGCCTGGAGTGTATTTGGCGGGGGTGGTACCGGGGAGCTGTTTTTT.

The rearrangement uses TRBV10-3 and TRBJ1-2, with D hard to call. The V gene's germline CDR1 is ENHRY and CDR2 SYGVKD. Trimming cost V 6 bases and J 5 bases, with 19 bases left between them. This CDR3 region has 15 residues. The CDR3 loop reads CAIRQYGPNAYGYTF. In nucleotides, the CDR3 is TGTGCCATCAGGCAATATGGGCCCAACGCTTATGGCTACACCTTC.

V usage is TRBV27 and J usage is TRBJ1-2, with D tentatively TRBD1 (5 bases). This CDR3 has 15 residues. V lost 5 bases to trimming and J lost 0 bases, with 13 bases between them. Germline lookup yields CDR1 MNHEY and CDR2 SMNVEV (reference sequence). CDR3 bases: TGTGCCAGCAGTCTACGTACAGGAGCTAACTATGGCTACACCTTC. Protein product: CASSLRTGANYGYTF.

The genes are TRBV7-6 and TRBJ2-3; 11 bases fit TRBD2. CDR1 is SGHVS and CDR2 is FNYEAQ in the germline V gene. The ends lost 1 base at V and 3 bases at J; junction bases unmatched: 9. This CDR3 has 18 amino acids. For the CDR3, the DNA is TGTGCCAGCAGCTTAGGTATTAGCGGGGGGGCCGGGACAGATACGCAGTATTTT. Translating gives CASSLGISGGAGTDTQYF.

The genes are TRBV7-2 and TRBJ1-2; the D gene is possibly TRBD1 (5 bases). The CDR3 has 13 residues. CDR1 is SGHTA, CDR2 FQGNSA, per germline. V shed 5 bases and J shed 5 bases, with 12 bases lying between them. CDR3: CASSTGDRYGYTF. Here the CDR3 DNA reads TGTGCCAGCAGCACAGGAGATCGATATGGCTACACCTTC.

V is TRBV3-1 (or the pseudogene TRBV3-2) and J is TRBJ2-1; TRBD2 is a possible D gene (7 bases). The germline V gene encodes CDR1 LGHDT and CDR2 YNNKEL (reference sequence). Trimming stripped 9 bases from V and 5 bases from J, with 14 bases between. This CDR3 contains 13 residues. CDR3 loop: CARSAGANNEQFF. The CDR3 coding sequence is TGTGCCAGGTCGGCGGGGGCGAACAATGAGCAGTTCTTC.

This chain uses TRBV19 with TRBJ1-5; 8 nucleotides agree with TRBD1. This CDR3 has 15 amino acids. Germline CDR1 is LNHDA and CDR2 is SQIVND (reference sequence). V was clipped by 5 bases and J by 6 bases; unmatched bases: 9. CDR3 loop: CASSSGQGGSQPQHF. CDR3 bases: TGTGCCAGTAGTTCCGGACAGGGAGGGAGTCAGCCCCAGCATTTT. Drawing the rest from reference TRBV19 and TRBJ1-5, the complete variable domain is DGGITQSPKYLFRKEGQNVTLSCEQNLNHDAMYWYRQDPGQGLRLIYYSQIVNDFQKGDIAEGYSVSREKKESFPLTVTSAQKNPTAFYLCASSSGQGGSQPQHFGDGTRLSIL.

The chain combines TRBV4-3 with TRBJ2-7, with 7 bases matching TRBD2. The CDR3 runs to 15 residues. The trim removed 0 bases at V and 3 bases at J, leaving 5 bases unmatched. Germline loops: CDR1 LGHNA, CDR2 YSLEER. The CDR3 sequence is CASSQDLRGSYEQYF. CDR3 bases: TGCGCCAGCAGCCAAGATTTGCGGGGGAGCTACGAGCAGTACTTC.

The chain joins TRBV9 to TRBJ2-7; 7 nucleotides agree with TRBD1. The V and J ends lost 3 bases and 1 base, in that order; junction bases with no gene match: 7. Germline V gives CDR1 SGDLS, CDR2 YYNGEE. The CDR3 runs 15 residues. CDR3 nucleotide sequence: TGTGCCAGCAGCGAACGGGACAGATCTTCCTACGAGCAGTACTTC. Translation gives CASSERDRSSYEQYF.

The chain carries TRBV5-1 and TRBJ2-7; D might be TRBD1 (6 bases). This CDR3 comprises 15 residues. CDR1 and CDR2 from the germline V gene are SGHRS and YFSETQ. Trimming pared 4 bases from V and 2 bases from J, leaving 16 bases between. Here the CDR3 DNA reads TGCGCCAGCAGCCCCTCAGGGGAGACAGCCTACGAGCAGTACTTC. Translated: CASSPSGETAYEQYF.

The rearrangement joins TRBV7-9 to TRBJ2-7; 7 nucleotides line up with TRBD1. Germline values: CDR1 SEHNR, CDR2 FQNEAQ (reference sequence). This CDR3 region has 13 residues. V lost 8 bases and J lost 5; bases outside the gene matches: 9. Here the CDR3 DNA reads TGTGCCAGCGAGGGGGCCGGCTACGACGAGCAGTACTTC. This sequence encodes CASEGAGYDEQYF.

The chain is built from TRBV30 and TRBJ2-3; 8 bases align to TRBD2. The CDR3 covers 14 residues. J lost 6 bases, V lost 1 base, and 6 bases had no gene match. Germline lookup yields CDR1 GTSNPN and CDR2 SVGIG (reference sequence). CDR3 in amino acids: CAWSGPGGEDTQYF. CDR3 in DNA: TGTGCCTGGAGTGGACCGGGGGGGGAGGATACGCAGTATTTT.

This rearrangement joins TRBV7-2 to TRBJ1-1; D ambiguous. The V end lost 2 bases, the J end lost 8 bases, and 18 bases lay between the germline ends. Per germline, CDR1 SGHTA and CDR2 FQGNSA. CDR3 length: 15 amino acids. The CDR3 DNA is TGTGCCAGCAGCTTATCTAGTCCGCATCGAGGGGAAGCTTTCTTT. This sequence encodes CASSLSSPHRGEAFF.

In its sample, this clone was seen a few times. This chain links TRBV6-2 or TRBV6-3 with TRBJ1-1; D is unresolved. The ends were cut back, 5 bases at V and 7 bases at J, with 8 bases in the middle. The CDR3 contains 11 residues. The germline gives CDR1 MNHEY, CDR2 SVGEGT. CDR3: CASSQVDEAFF. CDR3 nucleotides: TGTGCCAGCAGTCAAGTGGATGAAGCTTTCTTT.

This chain uses TRBV27 with TRBJ2-1; 9 bases match TRBD1. J gave up 2 bases and V 6 bases, and 5 bases lay outside the gene matches. The germline gives CDR1 MNHEY, CDR2 SMNVEV (reference sequence). The CDR3 extends over 15 amino acids. CDR3: CASSTRTGAYNEQFF. In DNA form, the CDR3 reads TGTGCCAGCAGCACCCGGACAGGGGCCTACAATGAGCAGTTCTTC.

J is TRBJ2-7 and V is TRBV5-6, with a tentative D call TRBD2 (5 bases). The V gene lost 4 bases and the J gene lost 3 bases, with 14 bases spanning the gap. The germline V gene encodes CDR1 SGHDT and CDR2 YYEEEE. This CDR3 region has 14 residues. The CDR3 DNA is TGTGCCAGCAGCGTGGGGAGCCTAGTCTACGAGCAGTACTTC. Translated: CASSVGSLVYEQYF.

In its sample, this clone was seen a few times. The chain uses TRBV9 and TRBJ1-2, with D perhaps matching TRBD1 (6 bases). This CDR3 region has 15 residues. The V gene lost 0 bases and the J gene lost 2 bases, with 11 bases spanning the gap. CDR1 is SGDLS and CDR2 is YYNGEE in the germline V gene. The CDR3 is CASSVAAGANYGYTF. The CDR3, as DNA: TGTGCCAGCAGCGTAGCGGCAGGGGCCAACTATGGCTACACCTTC.

This chain uses TRBV3-1 (or the pseudogene TRBV3-2) with TRBJ2-3; 13 bases line up with TRBD2. V shed 4 bases, J shed 0 bases, and the junction held 4 bases outside the gene matches. CDR3 length: 17 residues. Germline CDR1 reads LGHDT; CDR2 reads YNNKEL (reference sequence). The CDR3 loop reads CASSRRTSGGSTDTQYF. The CDR3 region has the DNA TGTGCCAGCAGCCGCCGGACTAGCGGGGGAAGCACAGATACGCAGTATTTT.

This chain joins TRBV3-1 (or the pseudogene TRBV3-2) and TRBJ2-7; D not certain. CDR1 is LGHDT, CDR2 YNNKEL, per germline (reference sequence). This CDR3 is built from 16 residues. Deletions cut 4 bases from V and 0 bases from J, with 16 bases between. CDR3 sequence: CASSLYTGRSSYEQYF. The CDR3 DNA reads as TGTGCCAGCAGCCTCTATACGGGCAGGAGCTCCTACGAGCAGTACTTC.